The clone carrying this T cell receptor beta chain was counted once. Its antigen is still unknown. This specimen comes from a study of lymphopenia after photon versus proton radiotherapy. The protocol was immunoSEQ multiplex PCR, while the TCRdb copy is restricted to in-frame clones and leaves out a portion. Here the sample spans about 49,000 clones, about four fifths being singletons. This CDR3 region has 14 residues. The V gene's germline CDR1 is SGHNT and CDR2 YYREEE (reference sequence). The V end lost 4 bases, the J end lost 0 bases, and 8 bases lay between the germline ends. Overall study results and limits: Only patients who died were analyzed for survival; proton advantage is unproven.

The specimen was peripheral blood, collected from a patient treated with photon-based radiotherapy. This clonotype was obtained from a man aged 50-59 years with gastric cancer. The rearrangement links TRBV5-4 to TRBJ2-4; no firm D call. For the CDR3, the DNA is TGTGCCAGCAGCCCGTTTCTAGCCAAAAACATTCAGTACTTC. Its translation is CASSPFLAKNIQYF. The variable domain in full, completed from reference TRBV5-4 and TRBJ2-4, reads ETGVTQSPTHLIKTRGQQVTLRCSSQSGHNTVSWYQQALGQGPQFIFQYYREEENGRGNFPPRFSGLQFPNYSSELNVNALELDDSALYLCASSPFLAKNIQYFGAGTRLSVL.